The T cell receptor beta chain under discussion was sequenced for a study of cytotoxic CD8 clonotypes in ibrutinib-treated CLL. About the study: For this cohort, patients were roughly 10 relapsed/refractory and some 15 treatment-naive, while approximately 17 were IGHV unmutated.

The study, taken as a whole, reports: Clonality went up at ibrutinib response and then declined back toward baseline at progression. Contraction or stability on treatment characterized the public clonotypes, which were uncommon.

Comment on this clone: Its antigen is not identified.

Sequencing used immunoSEQ multiplex PCR; TCRdb keeps in-frame clones, though not all of them. Of fewer than 100,000 clones in the sample, about four fifths were seen once. Between the trimmed V and J ends, which lost 0 bases and 5 bases, there was a span of 4 bases. Per the germline V gene, CDR1 is SGHNT and CDR2 is YENEEA. The CDR3 is made up of 12 amino acids. J is TRBJ2-5 and V is TRBV11-3, with D hard to call. Material: PBMCs, obtained after 12 months of ibrutinib treatment. The clonotype originates from a human donor with chronic lymphocytic leukemia. CDR3 nucleotide sequence: TGTGCCAGCAGCTTAGACCGTGAGACCCAGTACTTC. Translation: CASSLDRETQYF.